The rows below give T cell receptor beta chains drawn from one sample of a study of technical replicates of blood from four donors. Sequencing used immunoSEQ multiplex PCR; TCRdb keeps in-frame clones, though not all of them. In the table there are 65,000 to 80,000 clones, about nine tenths of which are singletons. The sample consisted of T cells isolated from PBMCs. These receptors all stem from a human donor in good health. Each CDR3 is given with its conserved first and last residue. The order of the fields is V gene, J gene, D gene, clone size, CDR3 protein, CDR3 DNA. A D gene is named only where the DNA matches it firmly. Size tells how often a clone was seen (once, few, many) or the class of an expanded clone, and some rows leave it out.

v_gene: TRBV27; j_gene: TRBJ1-1; d_gene: TRBD1; abundance: NA; CDR3aa: CASSSPGGEAFF; CDR3nt: TGTGCCAGCAGTTCACCAGGGGGTGAAGCTTTCTTT
v_gene: TRBV7-8; j_gene: TRBJ1-1; d_gene: NA; abundance: NA; CDR3aa: CASSYTGSDAYTEAFF; CDR3nt: TGTGCCAGCAGTTATACAGGGTCGGACGCATACACTGAAGCTTTCTTT
v_gene: TRBV27; j_gene: TRBJ2-1; d_gene: TRBD2; abundance: NA; CDR3aa: CASSFGTSGRNEQFF; CDR3nt: TGTGCCAGCAGTTTCGGGACTAGCGGGAGAAATGAGCAGTTCTTC
v_gene: TRBV5-5; j_gene: TRBJ1-1; d_gene: NA; abundance: NA; CDR3aa: CASSARGTEAFF; CDR3nt: TGTGCCAGCAGCGCCAGGGGCACTGAAGCTTTCTTT
v_gene: TRBV27; j_gene: TRBJ2-1; d_gene: TRBD2; abundance: NA; CDR3aa: CASSLGLASYNEQFF; CDR3nt: TGTGCCAGCAGCCTGGGACTAGCCTCCTACAATGAGCAGTTCTTC
v_gene: TRBV27; j_gene: TRBJ2-1; d_gene: NA; abundance: NA; CDR3aa: CASSLEHPSYNEQFF; CDR3nt: TGTGCCAGCAGCCTAGAGCACCCCTCCTACAATGAGCAGTTCTTC
v_gene: TRBV18; j_gene: TRBJ1-1; d_gene: TRBD1; abundance: NA; CDR3aa: CASSLRTGLNTEAFF; CDR3nt: TGTGCCAGCTCACTTAGGACAGGACTGAACACTGAAGCTTTCTTT
v_gene: TRBV28; j_gene: TRBJ2-1; d_gene: TRBD2; abundance: NA; CDR3aa: CASSVPLAGEYNEQFF; CDR3nt: TGTGCCAGCAGTGTCCCCCTAGCGGGAGAGTACAATGAGCAGTTCTTC
v_gene: TRBV2; j_gene: TRBJ2-3; d_gene: NA; abundance: NA; CDR3aa: CASTPQDTQYF; CDR3nt: TGTGCCAGCACCCCCCAAGATACGCAGTATTTT
v_gene: TRBV4-2; j_gene: TRBJ2-1; d_gene: TRBD2; abundance: once; CDR3aa: CASSQSPAGGQGGEQFF; CDR3nt: TGTGCCAGCAGCCAATCGCCAGCGGGAGGCCAGGGGGGGGAGCAGTTCTTC
v_gene: TRBV10-3; j_gene: TRBJ2-7; d_gene: TRBD2; abundance: NA; CDR3aa: CAISEFSGGGYEQYF; CDR3nt: TGTGCCATCAGTGAGTTTTCGGGAGGGGGCTACGAGCAGTACTTC
v_gene: TRBV6-5; j_gene: TRBJ1-5; d_gene: TRBD1; abundance: NA; CDR3aa: CASSWDRAEQPQHF; CDR3nt: TGTGCCAGCAGTTGGGACAGGGCGGAACAGCCCCAGCATTTT
v_gene: TRBV30; j_gene: TRBJ2-2; d_gene: TRBD2; abundance: once; CDR3aa: CARKRDGGELFF; CDR3nt: TGTGCCCGGAAGCGGGATGGCGGGGAGCTGTTTTTT
v_gene: TRBV7-9; j_gene: TRBJ1-1; d_gene: TRBD1; abundance: once; CDR3aa: CASSLPGQMNTEAFF; CDR3nt: TGTGCCAGCAGCTTACCGGGACAGATGAACACTGAAGCTTTCTTT
v_gene: TRBV28; j_gene: TRBJ1-4; d_gene: NA; abundance: NA; CDR3aa: CASSQRIANEKLFF; CDR3nt: TGTGCCAGCAGCCAACGGATAGCGAATGAAAAACTGTTTTTT
v_gene: TRBV28; j_gene: TRBJ2-7; d_gene: TRBD2; abundance: NA; CDR3aa: CASSYRGVNYEQYF; CDR3nt: TGTGCCAGCAGTTACCGGGGGGTAAACTACGAGCAGTACTTC
v_gene: TRBV4-2; j_gene: TRBJ2-1; d_gene: TRBD1; abundance: NA; CDR3aa: CASSQVIQGARNEQFF; CDR3nt: TGTGCCAGCAGCCAAGTAATCCAGGGGGCTAGGAATGAGCAGTTCTTC
v_gene: TRBV30; j_gene: TRBJ1-1; d_gene: NA; abundance: NA; CDR3aa: CAGTDSNTEAFF; CDR3nt: TGTGCCGGAACCGACAGCAACACTGAAGCTTTCTTT
v_gene: TRBV4-1; j_gene: TRBJ2-1; d_gene: TRBD2; abundance: NA; CDR3aa: CASSQGLLAGGHNEQFF; CDR3nt: TGCGCCAGCAGCCAAGGTCTTCTAGCGGGAGGCCACAATGAGCAGTTCTTC
v_gene: TRBV11-3; j_gene: TRBJ2-7; d_gene: NA; abundance: NA; CDR3aa: CASSGSSYEQYF; CDR3nt: TGTGCCAGCAGCGGGAGCTCCTACGAGCAGTACTTC
v_gene: TRBV5-1; j_gene: TRBJ1-2; d_gene: NA; abundance: NA; CDR3aa: CASSFRVDYGYTF; CDR3nt: TGCGCCAGCAGCTTCAGGGTTGACTATGGCTACACCTTC
v_gene: TRBV2; j_gene: TRBJ2-3; d_gene: TRBD2; abundance: once; CDR3aa: CASSEEWASGRADTQYF; CDR3nt: TGTGCCAGCAGTGAAGAGTGGGCTAGCGGGAGGGCGGATACGCAGTATTTT
v_gene: TRBV9; j_gene: TRBJ2-2; d_gene: TRBD2; abundance: NA; CDR3aa: CASSVGTSGMVAGELFF; CDR3nt: TGTGCCAGCAGCGTTGGGACTAGCGGGATGGTCGCCGGGGAGCTGTTTTTT
v_gene: TRBV4-1; j_gene: TRBJ2-4; d_gene: TRBD2; abundance: NA; CDR3aa: CASSQDGTSGIWGAKNIQYF; CDR3nt: TGCGCCAGCAGCCAAGACGGGACTAGCGGGATCTGGGGGGCCAAAAACATTCAGTACTTC
v_gene: TRBV2; j_gene: TRBJ2-1; d_gene: NA; abundance: NA; CDR3aa: CASSASDNEQFF; CDR3nt: TGTGCCAGCAGTGCGTCCGACAATGAGCAGTTCTTC
v_gene: TRBV13; j_gene: TRBJ2-7; d_gene: TRBD1; abundance: once; CDR3aa: CASSLGPGTGGSYEQYF; CDR3nt: TGTGCCAGCAGCTTAGGCCCCGGGACAGGGGGCTCCTACGAGCAGTACTTC
v_gene: TRBV9; j_gene: TRBJ2-7; d_gene: TRBD2; abundance: NA; CDR3aa: CASSAWGTSGYEQYF; CDR3nt: TGTGCCAGCAGCGCATGGGGGACTAGCGGATACGAGCAGTACTTC
v_gene: TRBV7-3; j_gene: TRBJ2-3; d_gene: TRBD2; abundance: NA; CDR3aa: CASSATSGRWKSADTQYF; CDR3nt: TGTGCCAGCAGCGCCACTAGCGGGAGGTGGAAGTCGGCAGATACGCAGTATTTT
v_gene: TRBV15; j_gene: TRBJ1-1; d_gene: TRBD1; abundance: NA; CDR3aa: CATTGTGASEAFF; CDR3nt: TGTGCCACTACCGGGACAGGGGCGTCTGAAGCTTTCTTT
v_gene: TRBV9; j_gene: TRBJ1-1; d_gene: NA; abundance: NA; CDR3aa: CASSVNPGVMNTEAFF; CDR3nt: TGTGCCAGCAGCGTAAACCCAGGGGTCATGAACACTGAAGCTTTCTTT
v_gene: TRBV19; j_gene: TRBJ2-5; d_gene: NA; abundance: once; CDR3aa: CASSIAGVETQYF; CDR3nt: TGTGCCAGTAGTATAGCAGGGGTGGAGACCCAGTACTTC
v_gene: TRBV21-1; j_gene: TRBJ2-3; d_gene: NA; abundance: NA; CDR3aa: CASSSLTGPDTQYF; CDR3nt: TGTGCCAGCAGCTCCTTGACAGGCCCAGATACGCAGTATTTT
v_gene: TRBV6-6; j_gene: TRBJ2-5; d_gene: TRBD1; abundance: NA; CDR3aa: CASSYPGEQGETQYF; CDR3nt: TGTGCCAGCAGTTACCCAGGGGAACAGGGGGAGACCCAGTACTTC
v_gene: TRBV14; j_gene: TRBJ2-3; d_gene: TRBD2; abundance: NA; CDR3aa: CASSLSLAGATDTQYF; CDR3nt: TGTGCCAGCAGCCTCTCTCTAGCGGGAGCTACAGATACGCAGTATTTT
v_gene: TRBV11-3; j_gene: TRBJ2-3; d_gene: NA; abundance: once; CDR3aa: CASSAAAITDTQYF; CDR3nt: TGTGCCAGCAGCGCCGCAGCGATCACAGATACGCAGTATTTT
v_gene: TRBV21-1; j_gene: TRBJ1-1; d_gene: NA; abundance: NA; CDR3aa: CASSKGKRQARTEAFF; CDR3nt: TGTGCCAGCAGCAAAGGAAAGAGACAGGCGAGGACTGAAGCTTTCTTT
v_gene: TRBV28; j_gene: TRBJ2-3; d_gene: TRBD2; abundance: once; CDR3aa: CASSYGLAGLQTDTQYF; CDR3nt: TGTGCCAGCAGTTATGGACTAGCGGGGCTACAGACAGATACGCAGTATTTT
v_gene: TRBV30; j_gene: TRBJ1-4; d_gene: NA; abundance: NA; CDR3aa: CAWSVWEAEEKLFF; CDR3nt: TGTGCCTGGAGTGTTTGGGAAGCGGAGGAAAAACTGTTTTTT
v_gene: TRBV25-1; j_gene: TRBJ1-3; d_gene: NA; abundance: NA; CDR3aa: CASTEPGSGNTIYF; CDR3nt: TGTGCCAGCACCGAGCCGGGCTCTGGAAACACCATATATTTT
v_gene: TRBV30; j_gene: TRBJ1-2; d_gene: TRBD1; abundance: NA; CDR3aa: CAWSEDRGAYGYTF; CDR3nt: TGTGCCTGGAGTGAGGACAGGGGGGCATATGGCTACACCTTC
v_gene: TRBV30; j_gene: TRBJ2-1; d_gene: NA; abundance: NA; CDR3aa: CAWIADISYNEQFF; CDR3nt: TGTGCCTGGATCGCGGACATTTCCTACAATGAGCAGTTCTTC
v_gene: TRBV5-4; j_gene: TRBJ2-7; d_gene: NA; abundance: once; CDR3aa: CASSRGVPGTLDEQYF; CDR3nt: TGTGCCAGCAGCCGCGGTGTACCTGGAACCCTCGACGAGCAGTACTTC
v_gene: TRBV29-1; j_gene: TRBJ2-1; d_gene: TRBD1; abundance: NA; CDR3aa: CSVLTGSSYNEQFF; CDR3nt: TGCAGCGTTTTGACAGGGAGCTCCTACAATGAGCAGTTCTTC
v_gene: TRBV28; j_gene: TRBJ2-5; d_gene: NA; abundance: NA; CDR3aa: CASSFLSPETQYF; CDR3nt: TGTGCCAGCAGTTTTCTATCCCCTGAGACCCAGTACTTC
v_gene: TRBV5-3; j_gene: TRBJ2-1; d_gene: TRBD2; abundance: NA; CDR3aa: CARSRSGTSYNEQFF; CDR3nt: TGTGCCAGAAGCCGGAGCGGGACCTCCTACAATGAGCAGTTCTTC
v_gene: TRBV6-5; j_gene: TRBJ2-3; d_gene: NA; abundance: once; CDR3aa: CASSYSSRTDTQYF; CDR3nt: TGTGCCAGCAGTTACTCGTCGAGAACAGATACGCAGTATTTT
v_gene: TRBV27; j_gene: TRBJ2-1; d_gene: NA; abundance: NA; CDR3aa: CASSLNGPGENSYNEQFF; CDR3nt: TGTGCCAGCAGTTTAAATGGCCCGGGAGAGAACTCCTACAATGAGCAGTTCTTC
v_gene: TRBV5-1; j_gene: TRBJ2-1; d_gene: TRBD1; abundance: NA; CDR3aa: CASSLWGTGEYNEQFF; CDR3nt: TGCGCCAGCAGCTTGTGGGGGACAGGGGAATACAATGAGCAGTTCTTC
v_gene: TRBV9; j_gene: TRBJ1-1; d_gene: NA; abundance: NA; CDR3aa: CASSVGAGSYTEAFF; CDR3nt: TGTGCCAGCAGCGTAGGTGCGGGGTCGTACACTGAAGCTTTCTTT
v_gene: TRBV6-5; j_gene: TRBJ2-1; d_gene: NA; abundance: NA; CDR3aa: CASSYSSGSSNEQFF; CDR3nt: TGTGCCAGCAGTTACTCTAGCGGCAGCTCCAATGAGCAGTTCTTC
v_gene: TRBV18; j_gene: TRBJ2-7; d_gene: TRBD1; abundance: once; CDR3aa: CASSDYRGAYEQYF; CDR3nt: TGTGCCAGCTCAGACTACAGGGGGGCCTACGAGCAGTACTTC
v_gene: TRBV19; j_gene: TRBJ1-5; d_gene: NA; abundance: NA; CDR3aa: CASSIGGQPQHF; CDR3nt: TGTGCCAGTAGTATTGGAGGGCAGCCCCAGCATTTT
v_gene: TRBV5-5; j_gene: TRBJ1-2; d_gene: NA; abundance: NA; CDR3aa: CASSSYIPGYTF; CDR3nt: TGTGCCAGCAGCTCCTATATTCCTGGCTACACCTTC
v_gene: TRBV7-6; j_gene: TRBJ2-7; d_gene: TRBD1; abundance: NA; CDR3aa: CASSLLDRGQRTEQYF; CDR3nt: TGTGCCAGCAGCTTGCTAGACAGGGGGCAAAGGACCGAGCAGTACTTC
v_gene: TRBV2; j_gene: TRBJ1-2; d_gene: NA; abundance: NA; CDR3aa: CARESGRASHNYGYTF; CDR3nt: TGTGCCAGGGAATCGGGCAGGGCTAGTCATAACTATGGCTACACCTTC